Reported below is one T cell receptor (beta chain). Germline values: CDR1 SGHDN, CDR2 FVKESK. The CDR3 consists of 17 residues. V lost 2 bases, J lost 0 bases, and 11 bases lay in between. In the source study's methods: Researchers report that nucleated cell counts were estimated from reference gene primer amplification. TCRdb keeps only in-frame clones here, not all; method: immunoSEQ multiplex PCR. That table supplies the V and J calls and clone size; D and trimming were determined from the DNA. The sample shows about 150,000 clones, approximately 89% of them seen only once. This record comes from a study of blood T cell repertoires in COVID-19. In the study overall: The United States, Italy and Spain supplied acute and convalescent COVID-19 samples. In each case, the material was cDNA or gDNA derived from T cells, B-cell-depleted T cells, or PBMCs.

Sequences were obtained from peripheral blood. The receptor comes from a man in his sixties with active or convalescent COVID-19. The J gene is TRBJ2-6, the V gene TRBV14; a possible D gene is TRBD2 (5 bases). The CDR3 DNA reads TGTGCCAGCAGCCAACCTGCCGGGATCTCTGGGGCCAACGTCCTGACTTTC. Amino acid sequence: CASSQPAGISGANVLTF.